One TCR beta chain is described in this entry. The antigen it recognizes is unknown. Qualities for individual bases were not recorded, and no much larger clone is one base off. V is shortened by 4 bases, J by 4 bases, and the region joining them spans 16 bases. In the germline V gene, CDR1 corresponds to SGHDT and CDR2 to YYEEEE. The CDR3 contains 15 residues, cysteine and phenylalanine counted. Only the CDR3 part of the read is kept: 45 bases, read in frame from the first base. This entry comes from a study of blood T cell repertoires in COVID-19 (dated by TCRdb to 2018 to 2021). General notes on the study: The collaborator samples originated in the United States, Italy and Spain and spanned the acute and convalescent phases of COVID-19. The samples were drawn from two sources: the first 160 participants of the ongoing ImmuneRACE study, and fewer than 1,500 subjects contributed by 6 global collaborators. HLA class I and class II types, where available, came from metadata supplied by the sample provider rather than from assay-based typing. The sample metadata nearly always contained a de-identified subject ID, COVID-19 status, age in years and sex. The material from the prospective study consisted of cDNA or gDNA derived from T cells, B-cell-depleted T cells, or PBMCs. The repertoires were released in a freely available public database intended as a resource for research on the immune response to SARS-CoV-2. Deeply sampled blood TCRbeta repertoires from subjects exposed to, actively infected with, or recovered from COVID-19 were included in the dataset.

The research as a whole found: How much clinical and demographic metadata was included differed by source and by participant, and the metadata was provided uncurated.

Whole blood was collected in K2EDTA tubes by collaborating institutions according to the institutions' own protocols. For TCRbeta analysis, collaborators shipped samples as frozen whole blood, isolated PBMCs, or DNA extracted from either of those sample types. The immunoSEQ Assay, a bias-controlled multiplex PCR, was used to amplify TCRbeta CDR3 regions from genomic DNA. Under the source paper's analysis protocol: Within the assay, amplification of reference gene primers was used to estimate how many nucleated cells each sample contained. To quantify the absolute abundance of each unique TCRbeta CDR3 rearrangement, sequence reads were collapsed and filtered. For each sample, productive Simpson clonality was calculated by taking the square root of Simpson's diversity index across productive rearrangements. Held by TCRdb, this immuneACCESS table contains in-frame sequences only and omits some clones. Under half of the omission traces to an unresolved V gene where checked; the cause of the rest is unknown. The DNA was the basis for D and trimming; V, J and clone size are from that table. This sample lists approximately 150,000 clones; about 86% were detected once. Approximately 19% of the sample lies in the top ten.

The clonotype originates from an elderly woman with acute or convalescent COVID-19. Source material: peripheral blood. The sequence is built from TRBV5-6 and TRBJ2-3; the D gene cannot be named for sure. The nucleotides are TGTGCCAGCAGCGTCGACTTGACGCGCTCAGATACGCAGTATTTT. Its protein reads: CASSVDLTRSDTQYF.